This T cell receptor beta chain stems from a study of control samples from healthy donors and cancer patients. V was trimmed by 7 bases and J by 4 bases, leaving 17 bases between them. The CDR3 is 15 residues long. Germline V gene lookup returns CDR1 MDHEN and CDR2 SYDVKM. This clone was seen a handful of times. Sequencing used immunoSEQ multiplex PCR; TCRdb keeps in-frame clones, though not all of them. The sample lists some 140,000 clones; around 96% were seen once. The genes are TRBV28 and TRBJ1-3; the D gene is possibly TRBD1 (6 bases). Sequencing was performed on blood. The clonotype originates from a middle-aged man in good health. The CDR3 spells CASTLGGTSGNTIYF. In DNA form, the CDR3 reads TGTGCCAGCACCTTAGGGGGGACGTCGGGAAACACCATATATTTT.